These 25 T cell receptor beta chains were sequenced from one sample in a study of lymphopenia after photon versus proton radiotherapy. Sequencing used immunoSEQ multiplex PCR; TCRdb keeps in-frame clones, though not all of them. The table has about 18,000 clones, about 92% seen once. The input for sequencing was peripheral blood, taken from a patient treated with photon-based radiotherapy. The receptor set was obtained from a woman aged 40 to 50 with cholangiocarcinoma.

J is TRBJ1-2 and V is TRBV9; D perhaps matches TRBD1 (6 bases). There are 13 residues in the CDR3. Trimming left V 3 bases short and J 8 bases short, with 14 bases between. Germline CDR1 reads SGDLS; CDR2 reads YYNGEE. CDR3 nucleotide sequence: TGTGCCAGCAGCGGGGCAGGGGATGGAGGCTACACCTTC. As protein: CASSGAGDGGYTF.

This clone has more than one count but fewer than ten. The chain links TRBV7-9 to TRBJ1-5, with D tentatively TRBD1 (6 bases). The CDR3 is made up of 15 amino acids. V gave up 5 bases and J gave up 3 bases, with 14 bases separating them. CDR1 is SEHNR, CDR2 FQNEAQ, per germline (reference sequence). The CDR3 DNA sequence: TGTGCCAGCAGCCCAGGGGTGACGGACAATCAGCCCCAGCATTTT. Residues: CASSPGVTDNQPQHF. Full variable domain (outside the CDR3, taken from reference TRBV7-9 and TRBJ1-5): DTGVSQNPRHKITKRGQNVTFRCDPISEHNRLYWYRQTLGQGPEFLTYFQNEAQLEKSRLLSDRFSAERPKGSFSTLEIQRTEQGDSAMYLCASSPGVTDNQPQHFGDGTRLSIL.

The V gene is TRBV12-5, the J gene TRBJ2-2; D gene ambiguous. Between the trimmed V and J ends, which lost 6 bases and 7 bases, there was a span of 12 bases. CDR1 and CDR2 (germline): LGHNT, FRNRAP. The CDR3 covers 13 residues. The CDR3 is CASGSTWNGELFF. Here the CDR3 DNA reads TGTGCTAGTGGATCTACCTGGAACGGGGAGCTGTTTTTT.

The genes are TRBV6-1 and TRBJ1-2, with D tentatively TRBD1 (5 bases). The CDR3 spans 14 residues. V was pared by 5 bases and J by 2 bases, with 12 bases between. Germline V gene data show CDR1 as MNHNS and CDR2 as SASEGT. CDR3 sequence: CASSIRVRNYGYTF. The CDR3 DNA reads TGTGCCAGCAGTATCAGGGTGCGGAACTATGGCTACACCTTC.

The chain carries TRBV27 and TRBJ2-7; a possible D gene is TRBD2 (7 bases). This CDR3 region has 17 residues. Germline V gives CDR1 MNHEY, CDR2 SMNVEV (reference sequence). Trimming cost V 4 bases and J 0 bases, with 19 bases left between them. CDR3 DNA: TGTGCCAGCAGTTCCTACGGGCAGGGGAGGGACTCCTACGAGCAGTACTTC. This translates into CASSSYGQGRDSYEQYF.

The chain recombines TRBV6-6 with TRBJ1-1; maybe TRBD1 (5 bases). V lost 7 bases, J lost 2 bases, and 11 bases lay in between. The length of the CDR3 is 13 residues. CDR1 and CDR2 (germline): MNHNY, SVGAGI (reference sequence). The CDR3 nucleotides are TGTGCCAGCATGAGGGACGAAAACACTGAAGCTTTCTTT. Translated, it gives CASMRDENTEAFF.

This chain links TRBV27 with TRBJ2-7; the match to TRBD2 covers 7 bases. Germline V lookup: CDR1 MNHEY, CDR2 SMNVEV (reference sequence). The CDR3 covers 14 residues. The J segment lost 6 bases and the V segment lost 3 bases, leaving 8 bases of the junction unmatched. The CDR3 DNA reads as TGTGCCAGCAGTTTCTACCAGCGGGGAGGCGAGCAGTACTTC. It encodes CASSFYQRGGEQYF.

J is TRBJ2-7 and V is TRBV5-4, with 7 bases aligning to TRBD2. This CDR3 is 14 amino acids long. The J segment lost 0 bases and the V segment lost 4 bases, leaving 4 bases of the junction unmatched. Germline CDR1 and CDR2: SGHNT and YYREEE (reference sequence). The CDR3 nucleotides are TGTGCCAGCAGCCTACGGGACTACTCCTACGAGCAGTACTTC. It encodes CASSLRDYSYEQYF. The variable domain in full, with the rest retrieved from reference TRBV5-4 and TRBJ2-7, is ETGVTQSPTHLIKTRGQQVTLRCSSQSGHNTVSWYQQALGQGPQFIFQYYREEENGRGNFPPRFSGLQFPNYSSELNVNALELDDSALYLCASSLRDYSYEQYFGPGTRLTVT.

The chain uses TRBV28 and TRBJ1-4, with 7 bases matching TRBD1. Germline CDR1 and CDR2: MDHEN and SYDVKM. V shed 5 bases and J 8 bases; nucleotides not matched to a gene: 11. The CDR3 sequence is 15 residues long. The CDR3: CASSPPAGGQEKLFF. Here the CDR3 DNA reads TGTGCCAGCAGTCCCCCGGCGGGGGGACAGGAAAAACTGTTTTTT.

In this sample, this clone turned up once. The V gene is TRBV7-2, the J gene TRBJ2-7; the D gene could be TRBD1 or TRBD2 (6 bases each). The length of the CDR3 is 15 residues. In germline, CDR1 is SGHTA, CDR2 FQGNSA. V was cut by 2 bases and J by 7 bases, with 18 bases left in between. CDR3 sequence: CASSLSGGPLWEQYF. CDR3 sequence (DNA): TGTGCCAGCAGCTTATCCGGGGGCCCCCTCTGGGAGCAGTACTTC.

The genes are TRBV28 and TRBJ2-1; perhaps D is TRBD1 or TRBD2 (5 bases each). CDR3 length: 12 amino acids. Trimming left V 7 bases short and J 10 bases short, with 14 bases between. CDR1 is MDHEN and CDR2 is SYDVKM in the germline V gene. The CDR3 region has the DNA TGTGCCAGCACCCGAGGGGAGTGGGAGCAGTTCTTC. The encoded protein is CASTRGEWEQFF.

The chain joins TRBV10-3 to TRBJ1-2, with a possible D match to TRBD1 (5 bases). The V end was cut by 1 base, the J end by 8 bases, with 11 bases between. The germline V gene has CDR1 ENHRY and CDR2 SYGVKD. There are 13 residues in the CDR3. In nucleotides, the CDR3 is TGTGCCATCAGTGAGTTGGGGGTGAACGGCTACACCTTC. It specifies CAISELGVNGYTF.

The J gene is TRBJ1-1, the V gene TRBV28; 7 bases align to TRBD1. V was clipped by 5 bases and J by 3 bases; unmatched bases: 9. The germline V gene has CDR1 MDHEN and CDR2 SYDVKM. There are 15 residues in the CDR3. Here the CDR3 DNA reads TGTGCCAGCAGTACTCGACAGGGAGGGGACACTGAAGCTTTCTTT. Protein product: CASSTRQGGDTEAFF.

CDR3 amino acids: CASRRGGAANYGYTF. In DNA, the CDR3 is TGTGCCAGCAGACGGGGCGGGGCGGCTAACTATGGCTACACCTTC. The J gene is TRBJ1-2, the V gene TRBV28, with D perhaps TRBD1 (5 bases). The germline V gene has CDR1 MDHEN and CDR2 SYDVKM. CDR3 length: 15 residues. With 6 bases removed from V and 0 bases from J, the gap between germline ends came to 14 bases.

J is TRBJ2-1 and V is TRBV5-1; the D gene is possibly TRBD1 (6 bases). Germline V gives CDR1 SGHRS, CDR2 YFSETQ. Trimming stripped 3 bases from V and 2 bases from J, with 15 bases between. This CDR3 has 16 residues. CDR3 nucleotides: TGCGCCAGCAGCTCAACAGGGCTTCTTGCCTACAATGAGCAGTTCTTC. The encoded protein is CASSSTGLLAYNEQFF.

V usage is TRBV19 and J usage is TRBJ2-7; possibly TRBD2 for D (5 bases). The CDR3 is 16 residues long. V lost 5 bases and J 5 bases, leaving 22 bases between the germline ends. Per germline, CDR1 LNHDA and CDR2 SQIVND (reference sequence). Here the CDR3 reads CASSSTRVGKTDEQYF. The CDR3 bases are TGTGCCAGTAGTTCGACGAGGGTCGGGAAAACGGACGAGCAGTACTTC.

The gene calls are TRBV28 and TRBJ1-4; no reliable D call. Germline V gene lookup returns CDR1 MDHEN and CDR2 SYDVKM. The CDR3 consists of 13 residues. The germline V and J ends were trimmed by 5 bases and 7 bases, with 11 bases remaining between them. The CDR3 spells CASSPRLAEKLFF. CDR3 coding DNA: TGTGCCAGCAGTCCCCGGCTAGCTGAAAAACTGTTTTTT.

This chain joins TRBV5-1 and TRBJ1-1; tentatively, D is TRBD1 (6 bases). V was clipped by 2 bases and J by 0 bases, with 20 bases between them. The CDR3 has 18 residues. Per germline, CDR1 SGHRS and CDR2 YFSETQ. CDR3 sequence (DNA): TGCGCCAGCAGCTTATCCACCCGACAGGCACCCTTGAACACTGAAGCTTTCTTT. Translating it yields CASSLSTRQAPLNTEAFF.

The rearrangement uses TRBV5-6 and TRBJ1-2; D uncertain. V dropped 0 bases and J dropped 3 bases, with 15 bases sitting between them. Germline V lookup: CDR1 SGHDT, CDR2 YYEEEE. The CDR3 covers 16 residues. CDR3 in amino acids: CASSLGLGPRDYGYTF. The CDR3 bases are TGTGCCAGCAGCTTGGGTTTGGGCCCGAGGGACTATGGCTACACCTTC.

The gene calls are TRBV5-1 and TRBJ2-1, with TRBD2 matching 11 bases. Germline V lookup: CDR1 SGHRS, CDR2 YFSETQ. Germline trimming cut 4 bases from V and 8 bases from J; bases unmatched to any gene: 11. This CDR3 spans 16 amino acids. The DNA of the CDR3 is TGCGCCAGCAGCCCTGGTAGCGGGAGGGCCGGGGATGAGCAGTTCTTC. Its protein is CASSPGSGRAGDEQFF.

J is TRBJ2-7 and V is TRBV5-1; tentative D call: TRBD2 (5 bases). Trimming cost V 3 bases and J 12 bases, with 19 bases left between them. Germline values: CDR1 SGHRS, CDR2 YFSETQ. The CDR3 runs 13 residues. DNA of the CDR3: TGCGCCAGCAGCTCTCCAGGCGCGGGCCCGCGGTACTTC. As protein: CASSSPGAGPRYF.

The CDR3 DNA is TGTGCCAGCAGCTTTTACAGGGACCAAAAACTGTTTTTT. It translates to CASSFYRDQKLFF. V gene TRBV7-2 combines with J gene TRBJ1-4; D possibly corresponds to TRBD1 (6 bases). V was cut by 3 bases and J by 9 bases, with 11 bases left in between. Germline CDR1 reads SGHTA; CDR2 reads FQGNSA. The CDR3 extends over 13 amino acids.

This clone came up once. V usage is TRBV28 and J usage is TRBJ2-3; a weak D match, TRBD1 (6 bases). Between the trimmed V and J ends, which lost 5 bases and 4 bases, there was a span of 19 bases. Germline loops: CDR1 MDHEN, CDR2 SYDVKM. CDR3 length: 16 amino acids. CDR3 residues: CASSLRQGMTADTQYF. The CDR3 bases are TGTGCCAGCAGTCTCCGGCAGGGGATGACAGCAGATACGCAGTATTTT. Supplemented by reference TRBV28 and TRBJ2-3, the full variable domain reads DVKVTQSSRYLVKRTGEKVFLECVQDMDHENMFWYRQDPGLGLRLIYFSYDVKMKEKGDIPEGYSVSREKKERFSLILESASTNQTSMYLCASSLRQGMTADTQYFGPGTRLTVL.

This chain uses TRBV6-6 with TRBJ1-5; D uncertain. CDR1 is MNHNY and CDR2 is SVGAGI in the germline V gene (reference sequence). Trimming cost V 7 bases and J 3 bases, with 16 bases left between them. This CDR3 has 15 residues. In DNA form, the CDR3 reads TGTGCCAGCACCGTACAGCGTTCCTTCAATCAGCCCCAGCATTTT. It codes for CASTVQRSFNQPQHF.

The chain combines TRBV19 with TRBJ2-1; TRBD2 matches at 15 bases. V dropped 3 bases and J dropped 4; count of bases not matched to a gene: 10. Looked up from germline, CDR1 is LNHDA and CDR2 is SQIVND (reference sequence). This CDR3 contains 19 residues. The CDR3 nucleotides read TGTGCCAGTAGTATCGTCTGGACTAGCGGGAGGGCGGGGTACAATGAGCAGTTCTTC. Amino acid sequence: CASSIVWTSGRAGYNEQFF.